This paragraph covers one T cell receptor beta chain sequence. As yet, its antigen is unknown. This specimen comes from a study of cytomegalovirus exposure and HLA in healthy donors. The PCR made use of 60 Vbeta and 13 Jbeta primers. The authors' processing: As a later analysis found, there were roughly 80 million unique TCR beta chains, of which about 10 million were shared. TCRdb's table, derived via immunoSEQ multiplex PCR, lists solely in-frame clones and lacks some. Clonal size and the V and J genes are those of that table, whereas D and trimming came from the DNA. The data show 90,000 to 110,000 clones, with roughly three quarters seen just once and around 6% held by the top ten. Whole-study findings and limits: Within an earlier analysis, most TCR beta V segments proved productive either about 90% or about 30% of the time. The number of N-insertions in an Asian-associated ancestry cluster was reportedly below the 666-donor mean in a later analysis. A missense variant in DCLRE1C was later tied to TCR beta V- and J-gene trimming.

The clonotype comes from a male donor in good health and CMV-seronegative. The sequenced material came from PBMCs.

CDR3 amino acids: CASSLGGGGNEQFF. In nucleotides, the CDR3 is TGTGCCAGCAGCTTAGGAGGGGGAGGGAATGAGCAGTTCTTC. The V gene is TRBV13, the J gene TRBJ2-1; TRBD2 might be the D (7 bases). Germline loops: CDR1 PRHDT, CDR2 FYEKMQ (reference sequence). The ends were cut back, 0 bases at V and 7 bases at J, with 10 bases in the middle. This CDR3 is 14 amino acids long.